This T cell receptor beta chain appears in the sequencing data of a study of neurological immune-mediated disorders. CDR1 is SEHNR, CDR2 FQNEAQ, per germline (reference sequence). The CDR3 has 12 amino acids. V was clipped by 2 bases and J by 5 bases, with 7 bases between them. The cDNA was generated by 5'RACE with 10-nucleotide random UMIs. In TCRdb, the 5' RACE reads were re-called with MiXCR into one record per CDR3 protein. The sample lists approximately 37,000 distinct CDR3 sequences; 3% to 3.5% were seen once. General study findings and limits: Subjects shared no identical expanded-clone CDR3 amino acid sequences, suggesting private TCR-beta repertoires in all groups.

This clonotype has at least ten counts. Its antigen is not known. Time point defined: longitudinal time-point 1 (baseline). The sequence came from a woman in her sixties with multiple sclerosis. The sequencing input was PBMCs. The chain employs TRBV7-9 and TRBJ2-7; weak D call: TRBD2 (5 bases). CDR3 residues: CASSLTGDEQYF. The CDR3 nucleotides read TGTGCCAGCAGCTTAACCGGGGACGAGCAGTACTTC.